The next 18 T cell receptor beta chains were all read from a single sample in a study of blood T cells in healthy people across ages. It was with a sample-barcoded 5' primer and a J-beta primer mix that a second PCR of roughly 7 to 12 cycles was run. TCRdb re-analysed the 5' RACE reads in MiXCR, keeping a single row per CDR3 protein. This table holds approximately 810,000 distinct CDR3 sequences, under 30% found once. Sequencing input: blood. Every receptor here comes from a woman aged 80 or over in good health.

There are a few counts of this clonotype. The chain links TRBV5-1 to TRBJ2-5, with TRBD2 identical over 10 bases. Trimming cost V 4 bases and J 1 base; bases outside gene matches: 10. CDR1 and CDR2 from the germline V gene are SGHRS and YFSETQ. The CDR3 sequence is 17 residues long. The CDR3 DNA sequence: TGCGCCAGCAGCCCGGGGGCTAGCGGGGGTGCCCAAGAGACCCAGTACTTC. Residues: CASSPGASGGAQETQYF.

This clonotype was counted at least ten times. The chain joins TRBV7-2 to TRBJ2-4; tentative D call: TRBD2 (7 bases). The CDR3 length is 16 residues. The V gene lost 5 bases and the J gene lost 7 bases, with 21 bases spanning the gap. Germline assignment: CDR1 SGHTA and CDR2 FQGNSA. The CDR3 DNA follows: TGTGCCAGCAGCGCATTACAGGGCCCCGGGGGGAACATTCAGTACTTC. It encodes CASSALQGPGGNIQYF.

About this clonotype itself: This could be a read error, since a much larger clone is one nucleotide away. The chain combines TRBV6-6 with TRBJ2-7, with 13 bases lining up with TRBD2. V lost 6 bases, J lost 6 bases, and 5 bases stayed unmatched. The CDR3 totals 14 residues. CDR1 is MNHNY and CDR2 is SVGAGI in the germline V gene (reference sequence). The CDR3 sequence is CASSQLAGGGEQYF. The CDR3 DNA follows: TGTGCCAGCAGCCAACTAGCGGGGGGGGGCGAGCAGTACTTC.

This clonotype has only a few counts. The chain links TRBV19 to TRBJ2-3; 10 bases line up with TRBD1. This CDR3 has 14 residues. Germline lookup yields CDR1 LNHDA and CDR2 SQIVND (reference sequence). The V segment lost 5 bases and the J segment 4 bases; nucleotides outside the gene matches: 3. DNA of the CDR3: TGTGCCAGTAGTTCCGGGACAGGGGCAGATACGCAGTATTTT. Encoded protein: CASSSGTGADTQYF.

This clonotype came up a few times. A single base separates this from a much larger clone, so it may be a read error. This rearrangement joins TRBV20-1 to TRBJ2-5; the D is unclear. V lost 2 bases and J 5 bases, leaving 12 bases between the germline ends. The germline V gene encodes CDR1 DFQATT and CDR2 SNEGSKA (reference sequence). This CDR3 is built from 13 residues. DNA for the CDR3: TGCAGTGCTAGACCCAGACTCCATGAGACCCAGTACTTC. Amino acids: CSARPRLHETQYF.

At least ten counts were recorded for this clonotype. In nucleotides, the CDR3 is TGTGCCATCAGCGAAAAAGTCCGGGTCAGCAGTACGCAGTATTTT. It yields the protein CAISEKVRVSSTQYF. This chain joins TRBV10-3 and TRBJ2-3; D gene ambiguous. With 6 bases removed from V and 8 bases from J, the gap between germline ends came to 21 bases. The CDR3 is made up of 15 amino acids. Germline loops: CDR1 ENHRY, CDR2 SYGVKD.

The sample holds many counts of this clonotype. The chain links TRBV5-6 to TRBJ2-7; D unresolved. CDR1 is SGHDT, CDR2 YYEEEE, per germline. V shed 4 bases and J shed 2 bases, with 13 bases lying between them. The CDR3 consists of 14 residues. The CDR3 nucleotides are TGTGCCAGCAGCCCCGGCGGATTCACCTACGAGCAGTACTTC. Translated: CASSPGGFTYEQYF.

This clonotype was detected only once. The chain employs TRBV18 and TRBJ1-2, with 9 bases fitting TRBD1. With 3 bases clipped from V and 8 bases from J, the junction kept 7 bases outside the gene matches. CDR1 KGHSH and CDR2 LQKENI come from the germline V gene. This CDR3 contains 14 residues. The CDR3 DNA is TGTGCCAGCTCACCGCAGGACAGGGGACAGGGCTACACCTTC. It translates to CASSPQDRGQGYTF.

At least ten counts were recorded for this clonotype. The chain combines TRBV7-8 with TRBJ2-5; 9 bases are a match to TRBD2. Trimming took 8 bases from V and 7 from J; bases not matched to a gene: 11. This CDR3 region has 14 residues. Looked up from germline, CDR1 is SGHVS and CDR2 is FQNEAQ. The CDR3 sequence: CASQSPGLAGTQYF. In DNA, the CDR3 is TGTGCCAGCCAATCCCCGGGACTAGCAGGGACCCAGTACTTC.

The table lists this clonotype with many counts. This chain uses TRBV20-1 with TRBJ2-1; D is perhaps TRBD2 (6 bases). The CDR3 loop spans 13 amino acids. V was trimmed by 3 bases and J by 3 bases, leaving 9 bases between them. The germline V gene has CDR1 DFQATT and CDR2 SNEGSKA (reference sequence). The CDR3 reads CSASGGGYNEQFF. CDR3 DNA sequence: TGCAGTGCTAGCGGGGGAGGCTACAATGAGCAGTTCTTC.

This clonotype was counted only a few times. The chain carries TRBV10-2 and TRBJ2-1; no clear D gene. Looked up from germline, CDR1 is WSHSY and CDR2 is SAAADI. V shed 4 bases and J shed 13 bases, with 14 bases lying between them. CDR3 length: 12 amino acids. The CDR3, as DNA: TGCGCCAGCAGTGCCTCACGAGAGACCCAGTTCTTC. Residues: CASSASRETQFF.

The table lists this clonotype with many counts. The J gene is TRBJ2-7, the V gene TRBV7-2; 8 bases align to TRBD2. CDR3 size: 15 residues. J gave up 4 bases and V 3 bases, and 8 bases lay outside the gene matches. Per the germline V gene, CDR1 is SGHTA and CDR2 is FQGNSA. CDR3 DNA sequence: TGTGCCAGCAGCTTCAAAGCGGGGGACTTATACGAGCAGTACTTC. Protein sequence: CASSFKAGDLYEQYF.

The sample holds many counts of this clonotype. The V and J genes are TRBV6-2 or TRBV6-3 and TRBJ2-1; TRBD2 agrees at 8 bases. The CDR3 is made up of 16 amino acids. V trimming: 7 bases; J trimming: 3 bases; junction bases outside the gene matches: 11. Germline V gene sequence: CDR1 MNHEY, CDR2 SVGEGT. The CDR3 DNA sequence: TGTGCCAGCACCCTTGCGGGGGGACGGCTCTACAATGAGCAGTTCTTC. Amino acids: CASTLAGGRLYNEQFF.

This clonotype has just one count. The chain couples TRBV20-1 to TRBJ2-7; no firm D call. Germline CDR1 is DFQATT and CDR2 is SNEGSKA (reference sequence). This CDR3 is 10 amino acids long. CDR3 loop: CPHCSYEQYF. CDR3 in DNA: TGCCCCCATTGCTCCTACGAGCAGTACTTC.

This clonotype was observed at least ten times. The chain couples TRBV7-2 to TRBJ1-2, with a tentative D call TRBD1 (5 bases). V was clipped by 3 bases and J by 7 bases, with 12 bases between them. Germline-derived CDR1 and CDR2 are SGHTA and FQGNSA. This CDR3 has 13 residues. CDR3 nucleotides: TGTGCCAGCAGCTTCCGCAGGGAGGGTGGCTACACCTTC. This gives the protein CASSFRREGGYTF.

The gene calls are TRBV7-8 and TRBJ2-5; no definite D call. Germline CDR1 SGHVS, CDR2 FQNEAQ. V was shortened by 0 bases and J by 6 bases, with 8 bases between the two germline ends. This CDR3 comprises 13 residues. The CDR3 bases are TGTGCCAGCAGCTTAGCCAGGTACCAGACCCAGTACTTC. This encodes CASSLARYQTQYF.

The V and J genes are TRBV5-1 and TRBJ2-7; TRBD1 matches 8 bases. The CDR3 covers 14 residues. Germline V CDR1 and CDR2: SGHRS, YFSETQ. Trimming at V came to 4 bases and at J to 6 bases, leaving 9 bases not matched to a gene. The CDR3 loop is CASSLTGTGVEQYF. Written as DNA, the CDR3 is TGCGCCAGCAGCCTCACCGGGACAGGCGTCGAGCAGTACTTC.

This sequence joins TRBV5-5 and TRBJ1-2; D might be TRBD1 (5 bases). Deletions cut 5 bases from V and 4 bases from J, with 15 bases between. Germline V lookup: CDR1 SGHKS, CDR2 YYEKEE (reference sequence). CDR3 length: 14 amino acids. The CDR3 here is CASRPRDGRYGYTF. The CDR3 DNA reads TGTGCCAGCAGGCCCCGGGACGGTCGCTATGGCTACACCTTC. The variable domain in full, completed from reference TRBV5-5 and TRBJ1-2, reads DAGVTQSPTHLIKTRGQQVTLRCSPISGHKSVSWYQQVLGQGPQFIFQYYEKEERGRGNFPDRFSARQFPNYSSELNVNALLLGDSALYLCASRPRDGRYGYTFGSGTRLTVV.